A single sample gave rise to the 31 T cell receptor beta chains below, sequenced in a study of Tregs in tolerant kidney transplant recipients. Recipients received nonmyeloablative bone marrow transplants from related graft donors, with transient mixed chimerism. TCRdb keeps only in-frame clones here, not all; method: immunoSEQ multiplex PCR. The sample consists of about 64,000 clones, more than 70% of them appearing once. Sequenced here: CD4+ T cells from blood (PBMCs), sampled 6 months after the transplant. These receptors originate from a human patient who received a combined kidney and bone marrow transplant. Part of the T cells may come from the graft donor.

The chain has TRBV27 and TRBJ2-5, with D unclear. The V gene lost 7 bases and the J gene lost 4 bases, with 10 bases spanning the gap. CDR1 and CDR2 from the germline V gene are MNHEY and SMNVEV (reference sequence). This CDR3 region has 12 residues. The CDR3, as DNA: TGTGCCAGCACGGATAGCTTAGAGACCCAGTACTTC. Protein: CASTDSLETQYF.

The gene calls are TRBV5-1 and TRBJ2-6; D unresolved. CDR3 size: 15 residues. The V end was cut by 0 bases, the J end by 0 bases, with 4 bases between. Per germline, CDR1 SGHRS and CDR2 YFSETQ. DNA for the CDR3: TGCGCCAGCAGCTTGGGGCCCTCTGGGGCCAACGTCCTGACTTTC. Its protein product is CASSLGPSGANVLTF.

This chain uses TRBV6-6 with TRBJ2-7, with 8 bases matching TRBD2. J was trimmed by 0 bases and V by 2 bases; bases with no gene match: 6. The germline V gene has CDR1 MNHNY and CDR2 SVGAGI (reference sequence). This CDR3 spans 16 amino acids. CDR3 protein: CASSYSGGPSSYEQYF. CDR3 coding DNA: TGTGCCAGCAGTTACAGCGGGGGCCCCAGCTCCTACGAGCAGTACTTC.

The chain couples TRBV7-2 to TRBJ2-5; D is perhaps TRBD2 (5 bases). The CDR3 runs to 14 residues. Trimming cost V 8 bases and J 5 bases, with 18 bases left between them. Germline assignment: CDR1 SGHTA and CDR2 FQGNSA. This CDR3 is CASSYGTGRETQYF. CDR3 in DNA: TGTGCCAGCTCCTACGGCACGGGAAGGGAGACCCAGTACTTC.

The V call is TRBV11-3, the J call TRBJ2-4; a possible D gene is TRBD1 (5 bases). Per germline, CDR1 SGHNT and CDR2 YENEEA. The CDR3 sequence is 15 residues long. The V gene lost 5 bases and the J gene lost 4 bases, with 15 bases spanning the gap. This CDR3 is CASSPKEKGKNIQYF. The CDR3 nucleotides read TGTGCCAGCAGCCCCAAGGAAAAGGGGAAAAACATTCAGTACTTC.

A single count supports this clone. The rearrangement links TRBV4-3 to TRBJ2-7; 10 bases agree with TRBD2. The CDR3 is made up of 17 amino acids. V trimming: 1 base; J trimming: 4 bases; junction bases outside the gene matches: 10. The germline V gene has CDR1 LGHNA and CDR2 YSLEER. The CDR3, as DNA: TGCGCCAGCAGCCAAGCGTCAAGCGGGGGGGCTATATACGAGCAGTACTTC. This translates into CASSQASSGGAIYEQYF.

Here the CDR3 DNA reads TGCAGCGTTGCGGGACTAGCGGGAACAAGCTCCTACAATGAGCAGTTCTTC. Its translation: CSVAGLAGTSSYNEQFF. The gene calls are TRBV29-1 and TRBJ2-1; TRBD2 aligns across 13 bases. V lost 4 bases and J lost 0; bases outside the gene matches: 6. Germline V gene sequence: CDR1 SQVTM, CDR2 ANQGSEA. This CDR3 comprises 17 residues.

The chain has TRBV5-1 and TRBJ2-7; maybe TRBD1 (5 bases). CDR3 size: 13 residues. Germline CDR1 SGHRS, CDR2 YFSETQ. Trimming pared 5 bases from V and 0 bases from J, leaving 9 bases between. DNA of the CDR3: TGCGCCAGCAGGGACACCTCCTCCTACGAGCAGTACTTC. Amino acids: CASRDTSSYEQYF.

This chain uses TRBV28 with TRBJ2-7; D uncertain. The CDR3 totals 13 residues. The germline V gene has CDR1 MDHEN and CDR2 SYDVKM. Trimming pared 7 bases from V and 4 bases from J, leaving 14 bases between. In DNA form, the CDR3 reads TGTGCCAGCATGTCTCCAGTCCAATACGAGCAGTACTTC. Translating gives CASMSPVQYEQYF.

This chain joins TRBV7-3 and TRBJ2-5; 10 nucleotides agree with TRBD2. The junction had 7 bases not matched to a gene; V was cut back by 5 bases and J by 7 bases. This CDR3 has 14 residues. CDR1 SGHTA and CDR2 FQGTGA come from the germline V gene. In DNA, the CDR3 is TGTGCCAGCAGCCCCGGGACTAGCGTAGGGACCCAGTACTTC. Its protein is CASSPGTSVGTQYF. Full variable domain (outside the CDR3, taken from reference TRBV7-3 and TRBJ2-5): GAGVSQTPSNKVTEKGKYVELRCDPISGHTALYWYRQSLGQGPEFLIYFQGTGAADDSGLPNDRFFAVRPEGSVSTLKIQRTERGDSAVYLCASSPGTSVGTQYFGPGTRLLVL.

The chain uses TRBV13 and TRBJ2-7, with TRBD2 matching 11 bases. Losses at the gene ends were 3 bases for V and 2 bases for J; bases not matched to a gene: 15. Germline V gene data show CDR1 as PRHDT and CDR2 as FYEKMQ (reference sequence). This CDR3 has 19 residues. Here the CDR3 DNA reads TGTGCCAGCAGCTTGGGCCCATTCCATAGCGGGAGGGAGACCTACGAGCAGTACTTC. Amino acids: CASSLGPFHSGRETYEQYF.

The chain carries TRBV4-1 and TRBJ1-4; D is undetermined. V gave up 0 bases and J gave up 10 bases, with 18 bases separating them. This CDR3 region has 16 residues. Germline values: CDR1 MGHRA, CDR2 YSYEKL. This CDR3 reads CASSQDPPPIPGKLFF. CDR3 in DNA: TGCGCCAGCAGCCAAGATCCCCCCCCAATTCCGGGAAAACTGTTTTTT.

This clone turned up a few times. The chain couples TRBV28 to TRBJ1-1; D perhaps matches TRBD1 (6 bases). CDR1 is MDHEN, CDR2 SYDVKM, per germline. This CDR3 region has 17 residues. With 2 bases removed from V and 0 bases from J, the gap between germline ends came to 16 bases. CDR3 region: CASSLHRGGLMNTEAFF. The CDR3 nucleotides are TGTGCCAGCAGTTTACACCGGGGGGGGCTCATGAACACTGAAGCTTTCTTT.

Regarding this clone: The sample has other DNA sequences that encode this CDR3 too. This chain uses TRBV30 with TRBJ1-6; no clear D. The V end lost 4 bases, the J end lost 3 bases, and 10 bases lay between the germline ends. This CDR3 has 14 residues. Germline V lookup: CDR1 GTSNPN, CDR2 SVGIG (reference sequence). Here the CDR3 reads CAWKVRLYNSPLHF. The CDR3 DNA is TGTGCCTGGAAAGTGAGGCTCTATAATTCACCCCTCCACTTT.

The chain employs TRBV7-2 and TRBJ1-4; maybe TRBD1 (5 bases). The CDR3 extends over 18 amino acids. Per the germline V gene, CDR1 is SGHTA and CDR2 is FQGNSA. Trimming removed 1 base from V and 0 bases from J, with 15 bases in between. The CDR3 coding sequence is TGTGCCAGCAGCTTAGTCGTTCGGGGGACGGCAACTAATGAAAAACTGTTTTTT. This translates into CASSLVVRGTATNEKLFF.

This rearrangement joins TRBV5-1 to TRBJ2-5; a possible D gene is TRBD1 (6 bases). Per germline, CDR1 SGHRS and CDR2 YFSETQ. V lost 1 base to trimming and J lost 0 bases, with 10 bases between them. The CDR3 has 15 residues. The CDR3 reads CASSLPTGYQETQYF. In DNA form, the CDR3 reads TGCGCCAGCAGCTTGCCAACAGGGTACCAAGAGACCCAGTACTTC.

V and J are TRBV5-1 and TRBJ2-3, with a possible D match to TRBD1 (5 bases). CDR1 is SGHRS, CDR2 YFSETQ, per germline. This CDR3 has 16 amino acids. Trimming pared 0 bases from V and 2 bases from J, leaving 13 bases between. In DNA form, the CDR3 reads TGCGCCAGCAGCTTGGACGGTCTAGGGGCCACAGATACGCAGTATTTT. Residues: CASSLDGLGATDTQYF.

The chain couples TRBV12-5 to TRBJ1-5; no firm D call. The CDR3 covers 15 residues. The ends were cut back, 1 base at V and 0 bases at J, with 7 bases in the middle. Germline values: CDR1 LGHNT, CDR2 FRNRAP. CDR3 sequence reads: CASGLELYSNQPQHF. Here the CDR3 DNA reads TGTGCTAGTGGTTTGGAGCTATATAGCAATCAGCCCCAGCATTTT.

This chain connects TRBV4-3 to TRBJ2-7; D unclear. Germline loops: CDR1 LGHNA, CDR2 YSLEER. The CDR3 sequence is 15 residues long. Trimming shortened V by 0 bases and J by 5 bases, and 14 bases separated the two germline ends. The CDR3 nucleotides read TGCGCCAGCAGCCAAGATGGGCTAAAGACCAACGAGCAGTACTTC. It yields the protein CASSQDGLKTNEQYF.

The genes are TRBV25-1 and TRBJ1-2, with 8 bases lining up with TRBD1. The J segment lost 3 bases and the V segment lost 4 bases, leaving 13 bases of the junction unmatched. Per the germline V gene, CDR1 is MGHDK and CDR2 is SYGVNS. CDR3 size: 17 residues. CDR3 sequence reads: CASSGKLSPRGHYGYTF. In nucleotides, the CDR3 is TGTGCCAGCAGTGGGAAGCTATCGCCCAGGGGGCACTATGGCTACACCTTC.

The chain carries TRBV5-6 and TRBJ2-3; the D gene is possibly TRBD2 (6 bases). Between the trimmed V and J ends, which lost 4 bases and 3 bases, there was a span of 12 bases. Germline V CDR1 and CDR2: SGHDT, YYEEEE. CDR3 length: 14 amino acids. The CDR3 nucleotides are TGTGCCAGCAGCCGGGGGTTAGGAACAGATACGCAGTATTTT. This gives the protein CASSRGLGTDTQYF.

The CDR3 reads CASSLSGRGGNQPQHF. The DNA for the CDR3 is TGTGCCAGCAGCCTCTCAGGGAGGGGGGGCAATCAGCCCCAGCATTTT. The gene calls are TRBV13 and TRBJ1-5, with a tentative D call TRBD1 (6 bases). The germline V gene encodes CDR1 PRHDT and CDR2 FYEKMQ (reference sequence). Between the trimmed V and J ends, which lost 5 bases and 2 bases, there was a span of 16 bases. The CDR3 loop spans 16 amino acids.

This rearrangement joins TRBV29-1 to TRBJ1-3; 7 nucleotides agree with TRBD1. Germline values: CDR1 SQVTM, CDR2 ANQGSEA. Trimming removed 4 bases from V and 5 bases from J; junction bases left unmatched: 5. The CDR3 has 13 amino acids. CDR3 nucleotides: TGCAGCGTTGTTTCGGACAGGCGAAACACCATATATTTT. This translates into CSVVSDRRNTIYF.

The chain is built from TRBV18 and TRBJ2-7; maybe TRBD1 (5 bases). Germline CDR1 KGHSH, CDR2 LQKENI. The CDR3 is made up of 13 amino acids. With 3 bases removed from V and 2 bases from J, the gap between germline ends came to 8 bases. CDR3 nucleotide sequence: TGTGCCAGCTCACCGCAGGGTACCTACGAGCAGTACTTC. It specifies CASSPQGTYEQYF.

This chain uses TRBV5-1 with TRBJ2-7; 9 bases agree with TRBD2. Germline lookup yields CDR1 SGHRS and CDR2 YFSETQ. The CDR3 contains 16 residues. V lost 4 bases, J lost 0 bases, and 8 bases stayed unmatched. The CDR3 loop is CASSPWTSVLSYEQYF. The CDR3 DNA reads TGCGCCAGCAGCCCATGGACTAGCGTACTCTCCTACGAGCAGTACTTC. The complete variable domain, with remaining parts taken from reference TRBV5-1 and TRBJ2-7, reads KAGVTQTPRYLIKTRGQQVTLSCSPISGHRSVSWYQQTPGQGLQFLFEYFSETQRNKGNFPGRFSGRQFSNSRSEMNVSTLELGDSALYLCASSPWTSVLSYEQYFGPGTRLTVT.

This clone was seen a single time. J is TRBJ2-7 and V is TRBV6-4; 11 bases map to TRBD2. V trimming: 5 bases; J trimming: 1 base; junction bases outside the gene matches: 4. The V gene's germline CDR1 is MRHNA and CDR2 SNTAGT. CDR3 length: 15 amino acids. The CDR3 nucleotides read TGTGCCAGCAGTCCACTAGCGGGGGCATCCTACGAGCAGTACTTC. Protein: CASSPLAGASYEQYF.

The J gene is TRBJ2-5, the V gene TRBV6-1; D unresolved. Germline CDR1 and CDR2: MNHNS and SASEGT. The ends were cut back, 2 bases at V and 7 bases at J, with 8 bases in the middle. The CDR3 contains 12 residues. The DNA for the CDR3 is TGTGCCAGCAGTGAAACGAGAGGGACCCAGTACTTC. As protein: CASSETRGTQYF.

The chain employs TRBV29-1 and TRBJ2-7; 7 bases are shared with TRBD2. Per the germline V gene, CDR1 is SQVTM and CDR2 is ANQGSEA. This CDR3 comprises 14 residues. J was trimmed by 2 bases and V by 2 bases; bases with no gene match: 6. CDR3 DNA sequence: TGCAGCGTTGAAAGCGGGGCAGGGCCCTACGAGCAGTACTTC. Amino acids: CSVESGAGPYEQYF.

The chain recombines TRBV30 with TRBJ1-2; 7 bases fit TRBD1. The V segment lost 4 bases and the J segment 12 bases; nucleotides outside the gene matches: 8. This CDR3 is 11 amino acids long. Germline values: CDR1 GTSNPN, CDR2 SVGIG (reference sequence). CDR3 bases: TGTGCCTGGACCCAGGGGGGCATAAACACCTTC. Amino acids: CAWTQGGINTF. The complete variable domain, with remaining parts taken from reference TRBV30 and TRBJ1-2, reads SQTIHQWPATLVQPVGSPLSLECTVEGTSNPNLYWYRQAAGRGLQLLFYSVGIGQISSEVPQNLSASRPQDRQFILSSKKLLLSDSGFYLCAWTQGGINTFGSGTRLTVV.

V usage is TRBV9 and J usage is TRBJ2-7; 14 bases align to TRBD2. The V and J ends lost 0 bases and 0 bases, in that order; junction bases with no gene match: 11. CDR3 length: 20 amino acids. In germline, CDR1 is SGDLS, CDR2 YYNGEE. The DNA for the CDR3 is TGTGCCAGCAGCGTAGCTGGGGGACTAGCGGGAGCGCCTAGCTCCTACGAGCAGTACTTC. Residues: CASSVAGGLAGAPSSYEQYF.

This sequence joins TRBV6-5 and TRBJ1-5; a possible D gene is TRBD1 (5 bases). This CDR3 spans 16 amino acids. Germline CDR1 and CDR2: MNHEY and SVGAGI. Trimming removed 0 bases from V and 5 bases from J, with 14 bases in between. In DNA form, the CDR3 reads TGTGCCAGCAGTTACTCGTGGGGGAGGGGAGATCAGCCCCAGCATTTT. Amino acid sequence: CASSYSWGRGDQPQHF.